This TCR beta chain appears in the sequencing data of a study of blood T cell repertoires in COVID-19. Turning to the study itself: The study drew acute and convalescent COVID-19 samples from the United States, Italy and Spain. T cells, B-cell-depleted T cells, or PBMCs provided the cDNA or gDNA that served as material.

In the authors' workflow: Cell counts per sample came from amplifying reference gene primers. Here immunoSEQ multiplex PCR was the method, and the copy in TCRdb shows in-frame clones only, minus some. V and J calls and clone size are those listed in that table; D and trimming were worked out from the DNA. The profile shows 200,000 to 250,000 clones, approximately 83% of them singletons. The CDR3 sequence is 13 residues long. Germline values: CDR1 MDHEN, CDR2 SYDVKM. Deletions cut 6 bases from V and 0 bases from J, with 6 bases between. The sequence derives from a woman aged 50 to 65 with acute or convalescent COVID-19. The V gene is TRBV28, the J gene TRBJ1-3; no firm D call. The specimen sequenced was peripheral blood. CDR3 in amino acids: CASSRDSGNTIYF. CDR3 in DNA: TGTGCCAGCAGCCGGGACTCTGGAAACACCATATATTTT.